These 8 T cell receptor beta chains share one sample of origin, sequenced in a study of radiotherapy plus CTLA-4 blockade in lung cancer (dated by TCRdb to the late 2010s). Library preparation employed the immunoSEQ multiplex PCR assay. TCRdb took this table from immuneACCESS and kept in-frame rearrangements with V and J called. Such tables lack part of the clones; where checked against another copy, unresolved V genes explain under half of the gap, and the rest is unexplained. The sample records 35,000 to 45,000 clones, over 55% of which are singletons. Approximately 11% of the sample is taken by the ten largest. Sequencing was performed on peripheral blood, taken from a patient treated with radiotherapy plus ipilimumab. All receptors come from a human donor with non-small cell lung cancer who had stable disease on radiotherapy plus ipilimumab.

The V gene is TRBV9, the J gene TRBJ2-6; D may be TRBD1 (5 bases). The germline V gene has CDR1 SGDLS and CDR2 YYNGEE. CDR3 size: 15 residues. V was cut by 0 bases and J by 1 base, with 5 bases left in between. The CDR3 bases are TGTGCCAGCAGCGTAGAGGGGTCTGGGGCCAACGTCCTGACTTTC. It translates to CASSVEGSGANVLTF.

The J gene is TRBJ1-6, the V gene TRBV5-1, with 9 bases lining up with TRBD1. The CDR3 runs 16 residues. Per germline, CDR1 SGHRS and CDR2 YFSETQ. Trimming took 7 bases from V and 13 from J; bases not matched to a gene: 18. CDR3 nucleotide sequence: TGCGCCAGCGGCGTTAAACCGGGACAGGGCAGCGCCCCCCTCCACTTT. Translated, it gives CASGVKPGQGSAPLHF.

CDR3 sequence (DNA): TGCAGCGTTGTGGGCGAGACCCAGTACTTC. Encoded protein: CSVVGETQYF. The rearrangement links TRBV29-1 to TRBJ2-5, with no clear D. V lost 4 bases and J 5 bases, leaving 5 bases between the germline ends. The CDR3 totals 10 residues. Per germline, CDR1 SQVTM and CDR2 ANQGSEA.

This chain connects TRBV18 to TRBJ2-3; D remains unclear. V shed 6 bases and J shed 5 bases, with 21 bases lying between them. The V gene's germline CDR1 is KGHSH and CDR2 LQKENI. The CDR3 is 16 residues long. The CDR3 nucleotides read TGTGCCAGCTCCCTCTTATTGGCAGGTGGCCAAGATACGCAGTATTTT. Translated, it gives CASSLLLAGGQDTQYF.

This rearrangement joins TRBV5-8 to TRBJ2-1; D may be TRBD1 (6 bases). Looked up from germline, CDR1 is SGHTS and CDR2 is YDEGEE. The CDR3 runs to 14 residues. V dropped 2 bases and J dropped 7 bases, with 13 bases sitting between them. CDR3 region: CASSLWDKGNEQFF. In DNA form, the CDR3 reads TGTGCCAGCAGCTTATGGGACAAGGGGAATGAGCAGTTCTTC. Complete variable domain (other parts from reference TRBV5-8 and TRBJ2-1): EAGVTQSPTHLIKTRGQQATLRCSPISGHTSVYWYQQALGLGLQFLLWYDEGEERNRGNFPPRFSGRQFPNYSSELNVNALELEDSALYLCASSLWDKGNEQFFGPGTRLTVL.

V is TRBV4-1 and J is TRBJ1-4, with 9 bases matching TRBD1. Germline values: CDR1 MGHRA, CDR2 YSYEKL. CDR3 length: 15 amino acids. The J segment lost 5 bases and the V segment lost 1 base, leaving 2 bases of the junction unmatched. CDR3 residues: CASSQGDRENEKLFF. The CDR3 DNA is TGCGCCAGCAGCCAAGGGGACAGGGAAAATGAAAAACTGTTTTTT.

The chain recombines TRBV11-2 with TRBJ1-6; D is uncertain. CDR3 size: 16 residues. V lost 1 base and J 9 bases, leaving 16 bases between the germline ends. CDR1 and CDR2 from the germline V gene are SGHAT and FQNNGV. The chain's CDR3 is CASSLGGPRTASPLHF. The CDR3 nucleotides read TGTGCCAGCAGCTTAGGTGGCCCTCGGACTGCTTCACCCCTCCACTTT.

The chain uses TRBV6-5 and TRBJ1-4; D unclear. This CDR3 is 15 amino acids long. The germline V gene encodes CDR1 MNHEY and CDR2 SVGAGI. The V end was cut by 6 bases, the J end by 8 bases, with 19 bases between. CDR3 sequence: CASSREGLGWEKLFF. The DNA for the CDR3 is TGTGCCAGCAGCCGGGAAGGCTTGGGTTGGGAAAAACTGTTTTTT.